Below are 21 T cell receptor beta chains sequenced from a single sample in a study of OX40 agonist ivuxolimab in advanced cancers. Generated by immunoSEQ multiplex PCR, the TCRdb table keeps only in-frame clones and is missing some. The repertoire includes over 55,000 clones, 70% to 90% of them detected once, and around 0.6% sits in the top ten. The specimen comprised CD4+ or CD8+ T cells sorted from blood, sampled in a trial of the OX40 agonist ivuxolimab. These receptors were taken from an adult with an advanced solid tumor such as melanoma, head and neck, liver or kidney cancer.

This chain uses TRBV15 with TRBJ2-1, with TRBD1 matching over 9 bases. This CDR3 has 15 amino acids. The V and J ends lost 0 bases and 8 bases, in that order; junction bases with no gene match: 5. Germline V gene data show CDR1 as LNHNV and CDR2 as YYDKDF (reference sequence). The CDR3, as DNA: TGTGCCACCAGCAGAGACCGGGACAGGGCTTATGAGCAGTTCTTC. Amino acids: CATSRDRDRAYEQFF.

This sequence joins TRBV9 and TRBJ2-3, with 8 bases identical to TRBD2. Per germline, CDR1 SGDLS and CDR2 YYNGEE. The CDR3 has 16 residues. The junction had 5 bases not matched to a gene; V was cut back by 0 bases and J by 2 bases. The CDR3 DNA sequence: TGTGCCAGCAGCGTAGGTACTAGCGGACTCACAGATACGCAGTATTTT. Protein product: CASSVGTSGLTDTQYF.

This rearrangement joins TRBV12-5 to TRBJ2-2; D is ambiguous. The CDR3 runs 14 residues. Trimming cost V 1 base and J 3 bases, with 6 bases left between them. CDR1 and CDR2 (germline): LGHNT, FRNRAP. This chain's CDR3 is CASGLGLDTGELFF. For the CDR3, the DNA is TGTGCTAGTGGTTTGGGACTTGACACCGGGGAGCTGTTTTTT.

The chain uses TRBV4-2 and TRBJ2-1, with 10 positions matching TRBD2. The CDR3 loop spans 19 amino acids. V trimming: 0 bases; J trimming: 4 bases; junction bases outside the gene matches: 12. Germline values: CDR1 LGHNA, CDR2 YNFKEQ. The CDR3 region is CASSQEPSGGALSYNEQFF. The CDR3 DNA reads TGTGCCAGCAGCCAAGAACCCAGCGGGGGGGCCTTGAGTTACAATGAGCAGTTCTTC.

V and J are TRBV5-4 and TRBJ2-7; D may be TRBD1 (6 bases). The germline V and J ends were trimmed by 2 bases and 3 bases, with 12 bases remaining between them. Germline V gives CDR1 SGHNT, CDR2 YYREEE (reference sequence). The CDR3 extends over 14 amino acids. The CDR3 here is CASSLDSGDYEQYF. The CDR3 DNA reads TGTGCCAGCAGCTTAGACTCAGGGGACTACGAGCAGTACTTC.

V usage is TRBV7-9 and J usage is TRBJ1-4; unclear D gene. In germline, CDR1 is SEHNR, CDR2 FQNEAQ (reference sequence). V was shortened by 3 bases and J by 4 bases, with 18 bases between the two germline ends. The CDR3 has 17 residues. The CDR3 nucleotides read TGTGCCAGCAGCTTCAAGGGCAGCCGCCGGGGTAATGAAAAACTGTTTTTT. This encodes CASSFKGSRRGNEKLFF.

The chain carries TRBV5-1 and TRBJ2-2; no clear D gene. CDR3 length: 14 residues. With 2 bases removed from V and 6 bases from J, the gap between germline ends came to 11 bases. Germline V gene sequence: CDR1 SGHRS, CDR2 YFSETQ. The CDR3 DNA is TGCGCCAGCAGCTTCGGTGCCAGACCCGGGGAGCTGTTTTTT. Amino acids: CASSFGARPGELFF.

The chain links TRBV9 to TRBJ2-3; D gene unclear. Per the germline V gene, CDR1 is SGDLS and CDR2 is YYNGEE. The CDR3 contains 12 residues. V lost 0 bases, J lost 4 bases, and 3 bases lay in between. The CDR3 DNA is TGTGCCAGCAGCGTAGTGTCAGATACGCAGTATTTT. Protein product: CASSVVSDTQYF.

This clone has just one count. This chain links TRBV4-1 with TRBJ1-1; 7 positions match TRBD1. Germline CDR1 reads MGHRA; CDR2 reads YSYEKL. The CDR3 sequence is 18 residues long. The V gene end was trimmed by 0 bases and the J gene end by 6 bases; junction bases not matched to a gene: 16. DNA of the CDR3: TGCGCCAGCAGCCAAGATACAGGGGCCAGGGGGTGGATCGCTGAAGCTTTCTTT. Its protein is CASSQDTGARGWIAEAFF.

The CDR3: CASNVWGETDTQYF. The CDR3, as DNA: TGTGCCAGCAATGTCTGGGGGGAAACAGATACGCAGTATTTT. J is TRBJ2-3 and V is TRBV28; a weak D match, TRBD2 (6 bases). This CDR3 comprises 14 residues. Germline values: CDR1 MDHEN, CDR2 SYDVKM. V was shortened by 7 bases and J by 3 bases, with 14 bases between the two germline ends.

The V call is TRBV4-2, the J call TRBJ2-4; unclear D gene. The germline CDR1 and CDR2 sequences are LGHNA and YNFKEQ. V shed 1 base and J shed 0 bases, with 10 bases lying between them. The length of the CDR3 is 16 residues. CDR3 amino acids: CASSQVLEGAKNIQYF. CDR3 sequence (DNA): TGTGCCAGCAGCCAAGTATTAGAAGGAGCCAAAAACATTCAGTACTTC.

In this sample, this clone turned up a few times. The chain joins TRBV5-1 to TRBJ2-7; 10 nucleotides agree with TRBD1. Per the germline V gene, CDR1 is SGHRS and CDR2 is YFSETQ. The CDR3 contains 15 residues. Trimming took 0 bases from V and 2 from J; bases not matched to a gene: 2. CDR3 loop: CASSLGTGGAYEQYF. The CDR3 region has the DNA TGCGCCAGCAGCTTGGGGACAGGGGGTGCCTACGAGCAGTACTTC.

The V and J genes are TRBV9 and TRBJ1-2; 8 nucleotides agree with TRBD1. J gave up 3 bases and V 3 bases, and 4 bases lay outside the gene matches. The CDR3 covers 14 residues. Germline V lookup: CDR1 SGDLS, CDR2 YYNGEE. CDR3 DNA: TGTGCCAGCAGCGCTGGACAGGGCGACTATGGCTACACCTTC. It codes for CASSAGQGDYGYTF. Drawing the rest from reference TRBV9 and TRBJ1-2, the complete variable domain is DSGVTQTPKHLITATGQRVTLRCSPRSGDLSVYWYQQSLDQGLQFLIQYYNGEERAKGNILERFSAQQFPDLHSELNLSSLELGDSALYFCASSAGQGDYGYTFGSGTRLTVV.

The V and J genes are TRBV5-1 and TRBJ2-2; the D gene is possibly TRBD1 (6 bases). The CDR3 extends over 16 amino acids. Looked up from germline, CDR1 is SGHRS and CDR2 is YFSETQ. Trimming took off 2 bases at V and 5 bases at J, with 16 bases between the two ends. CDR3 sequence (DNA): TGCGCCAGCAGCTTTAACCGGGACACTAAGACCGGGGAGCTGTTTTTT. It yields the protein CASSFNRDTKTGELFF.

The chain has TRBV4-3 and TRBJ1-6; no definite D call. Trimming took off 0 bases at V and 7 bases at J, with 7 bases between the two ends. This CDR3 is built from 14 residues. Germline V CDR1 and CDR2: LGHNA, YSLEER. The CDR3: CASSQDVANSPLHF. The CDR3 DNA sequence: TGCGCCAGCAGCCAAGATGTCGCGAATTCACCCCTCCACTTT.

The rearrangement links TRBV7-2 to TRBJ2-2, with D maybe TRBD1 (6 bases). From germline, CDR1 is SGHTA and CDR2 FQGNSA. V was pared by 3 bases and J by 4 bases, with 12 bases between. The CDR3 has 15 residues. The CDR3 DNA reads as TGTGCCAGCAGCTTGACAGGTCCCCTCACCGGGGAGCTGTTTTTT. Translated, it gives CASSLTGPLTGELFF. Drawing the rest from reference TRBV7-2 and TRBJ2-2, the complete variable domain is GAGVSQSPSNKVTEKGKDVELRCDPISGHTALYWYRQSLGQGLEFLIYFQGNSAPDKSGLPSDRFSAERTGGSVSTLTIQRTQQEDSAVYLCASSLTGPLTGELFFGEGSRLTVL.

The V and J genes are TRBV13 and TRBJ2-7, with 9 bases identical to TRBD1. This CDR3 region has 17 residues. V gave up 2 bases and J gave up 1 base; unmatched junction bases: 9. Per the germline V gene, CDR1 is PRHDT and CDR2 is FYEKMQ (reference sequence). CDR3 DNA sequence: TGTGCCAGCAGCTTATTCCCGGACAGGGGCCTTTCCTACGAGCAGTACTTC. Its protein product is CASSLFPDRGLSYEQYF.

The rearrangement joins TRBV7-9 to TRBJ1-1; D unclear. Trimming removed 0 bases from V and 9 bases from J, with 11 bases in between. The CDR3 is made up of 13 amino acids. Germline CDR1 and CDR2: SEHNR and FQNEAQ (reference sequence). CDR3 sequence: CASSLAVGTQAFF. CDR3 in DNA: TGTGCCAGCAGCTTAGCGGTGGGAACCCAAGCTTTCTTT.

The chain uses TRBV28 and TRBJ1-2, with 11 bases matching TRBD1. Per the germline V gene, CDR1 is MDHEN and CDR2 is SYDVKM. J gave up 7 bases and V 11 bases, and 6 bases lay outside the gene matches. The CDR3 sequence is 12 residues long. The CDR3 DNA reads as TGTGCCGGACAGGGGGCGGGATCTGGCTACACCTTC. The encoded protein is CAGQGAGSGYTF.

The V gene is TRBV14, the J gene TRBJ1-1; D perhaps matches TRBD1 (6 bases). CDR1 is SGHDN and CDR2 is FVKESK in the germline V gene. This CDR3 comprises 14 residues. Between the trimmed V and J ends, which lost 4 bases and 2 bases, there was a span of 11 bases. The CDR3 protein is CASSRTGFNTEAFF. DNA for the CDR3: TGTGCCAGCAGCCGTACAGGGTTTAACACTGAAGCTTTCTTT.

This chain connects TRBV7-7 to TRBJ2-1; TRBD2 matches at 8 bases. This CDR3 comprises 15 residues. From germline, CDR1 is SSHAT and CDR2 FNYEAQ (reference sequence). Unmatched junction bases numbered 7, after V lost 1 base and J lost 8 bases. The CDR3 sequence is CASSLGVGRVDEQFF. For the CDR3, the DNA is TGTGCCAGCAGCTTAGGTGTCGGGAGGGTGGATGAGCAGTTCTTC.